Below are 16 T cell receptor beta chains sequenced from a single sample in a study of T cells after yellow fever vaccination (dated by TCRdb to between 2018 and 2020). Receptor libraries were prepared by 5' RACE. Instrument on record: Illumina HiSeq 2500. TCRdb handled the public reads itself, with Q25 trimming in fastp and clone calling in MiXCR, and kept productive beta chains. Entries are consolidated by CDR3 protein sequence, retaining the most common genes and DNA. The sample contains around 590,000 distinct CDR3 sequences, 9% to 15% of them found a single time. The ten largest clones represent 14% to 15% of the sample. In light of the paper, this sample's treatment or condition label describes: live attenuated yellow fever vaccine strain. This material consisted of PBMCs, taken on the day of the yellow fever booster vaccination. The source of these receptors is a man younger than 45 who received the YFV17D yellow fever vaccine.

This chain links TRBV30 with TRBJ2-7, with TRBD2 identical over 8 bases. The CDR3 covers 13 residues. Germline CDR1 reads GTSNPN; CDR2 reads SVGIG (reference sequence). This chain's CDR3 is CALTGTSPYEQYF. CDR3 DNA: TGTGCATTAACTGGGACTAGTCCTTACGAGCAGTACTTC.

This sequence joins TRBV6-5 and TRBJ2-3; D not certain. CDR1 is MNHEY, CDR2 SVGAGI, per germline. This CDR3 has 16 residues. The germline V and J ends were trimmed by 0 bases and 2 bases, with 12 bases remaining between them. The chain's CDR3 is CASSYSMAGNTDTQYF. CDR3 bases: TGTGCCAGCAGTTACTCCATGGCCGGCAACACAGATACGCAGTATTTT.

This clonotype was observed at least ten times. V gene TRBV5-6 combines with J gene TRBJ2-3; 9 bases agree with TRBD2. Trimming at V came to 4 bases and at J to 6 bases, leaving 6 bases not matched to a gene. CDR3 length: 14 amino acids. CDR1 is SGHDT and CDR2 is YYEEEE in the germline V gene. CDR3 sequence: CASSPPTSGDTQYF. The CDR3 nucleotides are TGTGCCAGCAGCCCCCCGACTAGCGGCGATACGCAGTATTTT. The whole variable domain, remainder taken from reference TRBV5-6 and TRBJ2-3, is DAGVTQSPTHLIKTRGQQVTLRCSPKSGHDTVSWYQQALGQGPQFIFQYYEEEERQRGNFPDRFSGHQFPNYSSELNVNALLLGDSALYLCASSPPTSGDTQYFGPGTRLTVL.

This chain uses TRBV6-5 with TRBJ2-5; D perhaps matches TRBD2 (5 bases). CDR3 length equals 14 residues. Per germline, CDR1 MNHEY and CDR2 SVGAGI. V was trimmed by 0 bases and J by 4 bases, leaving 9 bases between them. The CDR3 sequence: CASSYSSDRETQYF. DNA of the CDR3: TGTGCCAGCAGTTACTCTAGCGACCGAGAGACCCAGTACTTC.

The chain combines TRBV27 with TRBJ2-4; the match to TRBD2 covers 8 bases. The junction had 8 bases not matched to a gene; V was cut back by 1 base and J by 3 bases. Germline V gives CDR1 MNHEY, CDR2 SMNVEV (reference sequence). This CDR3 has 17 residues. The CDR3 loop is CASSLLPPGGYKNIQYF. CDR3 DNA sequence: TGTGCCAGCAGTTTATTACCCCCGGGGGGGTACAAAAACATTCAGTACTTC.

This clonotype was counted a few times. The genes are TRBV7-8 and TRBJ1-5, with no clear D. Germline loops: CDR1 SGHVS, CDR2 FQNEAQ. The length of the CDR3 is 14 residues. V was trimmed by 7 bases and J by 3 bases, leaving 13 bases between them. CDR3 region: CASTPNGLNQPQHF. The CDR3, as DNA: TGTGCCAGCACCCCGAACGGGCTCAATCAGCCCCAGCATTTT.

This clonotype was seen only a few times. V usage is TRBV18 and J usage is TRBJ2-2, with D tentatively TRBD1 (5 bases). The length of the CDR3 is 14 residues. The germline CDR1 and CDR2 sequences are KGHSH and LQKENI. Trimming shortened V by 4 bases and J by 6 bases, and 12 bases separated the two germline ends. This chain's CDR3 is CASSLQETPGELFF. The CDR3 coding sequence is TGTGCCAGCTCACTACAGGAAACCCCCGGGGAGCTGTTTTTT.

This clonotype was picked up a small number of times. The chain joins TRBV2 to TRBJ2-1; maybe TRBD1 (6 bases). The V end lost 7 bases, the J end lost 10 bases, and 14 bases lay between the germline ends. Germline assignment: CDR1 SNHLY and CDR2 FYNNEI. The CDR3 consists of 12 residues. As DNA, the CDR3 is TGTGCCAGCACTCCACAGGGTAGGGAGCAGTTCTTC. It yields the protein CASTPQGREQFF.

The rearrangement links TRBV10-3 to TRBJ2-7; 9 nucleotides line up with TRBD2. The CDR3 is made up of 16 amino acids. V shed 10 bases and J 5 bases; nucleotides not matched to a gene: 18. Germline CDR1 ENHRY, CDR2 SYGVKD. The CDR3 region has the DNA TGTGCCACCCTAGGGCTAGCGGGGCCTAGCTTCAACGAGCAGTACTTC. Translated, it gives CATLGLAGPSFNEQYF.

A few counts support this clonotype. This chain links TRBV6-2 or TRBV6-3 with TRBJ2-1; 8 bases fit TRBD2. The CDR3 is made up of 13 amino acids. After removal of 7 bases from V and 2 bases from J, the junction contained 1 base not matched to a gene. From germline, CDR1 is MNHEY and CDR2 SVGEGT. The CDR3 spells CASMREAYNEQFF. CDR3 DNA sequence: TGTGCCAGCATGCGGGAGGCCTACAATGAGCAGTTCTTC.

The chain joins TRBV2 to TRBJ2-1; unclear D gene. CDR1 and CDR2 from the germline V gene are SNHLY and FYNNEI. V lost 7 bases, J lost 7 bases, and 8 bases lay in between. The CDR3 extends over 11 amino acids. The CDR3 sequence: CASTRMNEQFF. DNA for the CDR3: TGTGCCAGCACGCGGATGAATGAGCAGTTCTTC.

The chain couples TRBV5-6 to TRBJ2-7, with a possible D match to TRBD2 (5 bases). Germline values: CDR1 SGHDT, CDR2 YYEEEE. Trimming cost V 5 bases and J 0 bases, with 12 bases left between them. The length of the CDR3 is 14 residues. CDR3 nucleotides: TGTGCCAGCAGACAAACCGGGGACTCCTACGAGCAGTACTTC. Translated, it gives CASRQTGDSYEQYF.

The chain links TRBV6-1 to TRBJ1-3, with D unclear. There are 16 residues in the CDR3. V dropped 5 bases and J dropped 4 bases, with 18 bases sitting between them. CDR1 is MNHNS and CDR2 is SASEGT in the germline V gene. CDR3 in amino acids: CASSQRRNSRGNTIYF. The CDR3 DNA reads TGTGCCAGCAGTCAGAGACGGAATAGCCGCGGAAACACCATATATTTT.

This clonotype was recorded a few times. The CDR3 DNA reads as TGCAGTGCTAGGGGGACAGGCGGAAGATCACCCCTCCACTTT. Its protein product is CSARGTGGRSPLHF. The J gene is TRBJ1-6, the V gene TRBV20-1; TRBD1 agrees at 8 bases. CDR3 size: 14 residues. Looked up from germline, CDR1 is DFQATT and CDR2 is SNEGSKA (reference sequence). V shed 3 bases and J 10 bases; nucleotides not matched to a gene: 8.

This clonotype was picked up many times. The genes are TRBV6-5 and TRBJ1-6, with TRBD1 matching over 8 bases. CDR1 and CDR2 from the germline V gene are MNHEY and SVGAGI. The CDR3 is 16 residues long. After removal of 2 bases from V and 4 bases from J, the junction contained 4 bases not matched to a gene. The CDR3 nucleotides read TGTGCCAGCAGTTACGGACAGGGCCTATATAATTCACCCCTCCACTTT. Protein sequence: CASSYGQGLYNSPLHF.

V is TRBV12-3 or TRBV12-4 and J is TRBJ1-1; D possibly corresponds to TRBD1 (5 bases). CDR3 length: 15 residues. The V and J ends lost 5 bases and 0 bases respectively, with 13 bases between them. The CDR3 spells CASSGAPILNTEAFF. The CDR3 nucleotides are TGTGCCAGCAGTGGGGCCCCGATCTTGAACACTGAAGCTTTCTTT.